These T cell receptor beta chains were read from a single sample in a study of blood T cell repertoires in COVID-19. The table came from immunoSEQ multiplex PCR; TCRdb's copy has only in-frame clones and leaves some out. This sample carries over 70,000 clones, over 70% of them seen once, and the ten largest clones take 8.5% to 10%. Sample: peripheral blood. The receptors stem from a woman aged 80 or over with acute or convalescent COVID-19. The CDR3 runs from the conserved cysteine through the conserved F or W. A D gene is named only where the DNA matches it firmly. Clone size is not always given. Where it is, it says once, few, many or a class for expanded clones.

NA | TRBJ2-1 | TRBD2 | TRBV7-2 | CASSRTSGGLYPYNEQFF | TGTGCCAGCAGCCGGACTAGCGGGGGGCTATACCCATACAATGAGCAGTTCTTC
NA | TRBJ1-2 | TRBD1 | TRBV11-1 | CASSAGQGRDYGYTF | TGTGCCAGCAGCGCGGGACAGGGGAGGGACTATGGCTACACCTTC
once | TRBJ2-5 | TRBD2 | TRBV11-2 | CASSYSGGIQETQYF | TGTGCCAGCAGCTATAGCGGGGGGATTCAAGAGACCCAGTACTTC
once | TRBJ2-7 | TRBD1 | TRBV23-1 | CASSHSGTGAFHEQYF | TGCGCCAGCAGTCACTCCGGGACAGGGGCTTTCCACGAGCAGTACTTC
NA | TRBJ1-1 | TRBD1 | TRBV12-5 | CASGLDRGRVAFF | TGTGCTAGTGGGCTGGACAGGGGGCGTGTAGCTTTCTTT
NA | TRBJ2-6 | TRBD1 | TRBV6-1 | CASSGQGLISGANVLTF | TGTGCCAGCAGTGGACAGGGCCTAATCTCTGGGGCCAACGTCCTGACTTTC
few | TRBJ2-5 | TRBD2 | TRBV2 | CASRGTSGSWETQYF | TGTGCCAGCAGGGGGACTAGCGGGAGTTGGGAGACCCAGTACTTC
few | TRBJ2-5 | TRBD1 | TRBV18 | CASSPTGQGAETQYF | TGTGCCAGCTCACCGACAGGACAGGGGGCCGAGACCCAGTACTTC
NA | TRBJ1-2 | TRBD1 | TRBV28 | CASSSTGDPNYGYTF | TGTGCCAGCAGTTCTACAGGGGACCCTAACTATGGCTACACCTTC
NA | TRBJ1-2 | TRBD1 | TRBV18 | CASSMTGEYGYTF | TGTGCCAGCTCAATGACAGGGGAGTATGGCTACACCTTC
NA | TRBJ1-1 | TRBD1 | TRBV5-5 | CASSPGTGLSEAFF | TGTGCCAGCAGCCCCGGGACAGGGTTGTCTGAAGCTTTCTTT
NA | TRBJ1-3 | TRBD1 | TRBV5-1 | CASSLEGASGNTIYF | TGCGCCAGCAGCTTGGAGGGGGCATCTGGAAACACCATATATTTT
many | TRBJ2-1 | NA | TRBV9 | CASSVGPGNEQFF | TGTGCCAGCAGCGTAGGTCCCGGCAATGAGCAGTTCTTC
NA | TRBJ2-1 | TRBD2 | TRBV4-1 | CASSQGIGTSGYNEQFF | TGCGCCAGCAGCCAAGGAATTGGGACTAGCGGGTACAATGAGCAGTTCTTC
NA | TRBJ2-7 | NA | TRBV29-1 | CSVGSQGYEQYF | TGCAGCGTTGGAAGTCAGGGGTACGAGCAGTACTTC
NA | TRBJ1-5 | NA | TRBV7-2 | CASSALRDQPQHF | TGTGCCAGCAGCGCCCTTCGGGATCAGCCCCAGCATTTT
once | TRBJ2-5 | TRBD1 | TRBV28 | CASSRGQGKETQYF | TGTGCCAGCAGTCGGGGACAGGGGAAAGAGACCCAGTACTTC
few | TRBJ1-2 | NA | TRBV30 | CASGHLYGYTF | TGTGCCTCCGGACACCTCTATGGCTACACCTTC
once | TRBJ2-7 | TRBD1 | TRBV27 | CASSKTGTGSYEQYF | TGTGCCAGCTCGAAAACCGGGACAGGGTCCTACGAGCAGTACTTC
NA | TRBJ2-3 | NA | TRBV2 | CASGKINQGTDTQYF | TGTGCCAGCGGAAAGATTAATCAGGGCACAGATACGCAGTATTTT
few | TRBJ2-2 | TRBD2 | TRBV28 | CASSFLAGGTGELFF | TGTGCCAGCAGTTTTCTAGCGGGAGGAACCGGGGAGCTGTTTTTT
NA | TRBJ1-1 | TRBD1 | TRBV9 | CASSLGDRGDTEAFF | TGTGCCAGCAGCCTAGGGGACAGGGGGGATACTGAAGCTTTCTTT
NA | TRBJ1-5 | TRBD1 | TRBV7-9 | CASSLGQPYSNQPQHF | TGTGCCAGCAGCCTGGGACAGCCTTATAGCAATCAGCCCCAGCATTTT
NA | TRBJ1-2 | NA | TRBV7-2 | CASSPGGRGYTF | TGTGCCAGCAGCCCCGGAGGCCGTGGCTACACCTTC
NA | TRBJ1-1 | NA | TRBV7-2 | CASSLQPENTEAFF | TGTGCCAGCAGCTTACAACCAGAGAACACTGAAGCTTTCTTT
NA | TRBJ2-5 | TRBD2 | TRBV7-9 | CASSLGLAGQETQYF | TGTGCCAGCAGCTTAGGACTAGCGGGACAAGAGACCCAGTACTTC
NA | TRBJ1-5 | TRBD1 | TRBV15 | CATSRDAGTGGSQPQHF | TGTGCCACCAGCAGAGACGCCGGGACAGGGGGCAGTCAGCCCCAGCATTTT
NA | TRBJ2-7 | TRBD1 | TRBV18 | CASSPQTGLYEQYF | TGTGCCAGCTCACCCCAGACAGGGTTATACGAGCAGTACTTC
NA | TRBJ1-2 | NA | TRBV10-1 | CASSLAGDPFPLNYGYTF | TGCGCCAGCAGTCTAGCAGGAGACCCTTTTCCCCTAAACTATGGCTACACCTTC
NA | TRBJ2-3 | NA | TRBV3-1/TRBV3-2 | CASAPQGRGATQYF | TGTGCCAGCGCACCCCAGGGGAGGGGCGCTACGCAGTATTTT
NA | TRBJ2-1 | NA | TRBV28 | CASSDPSSYNEQFF | TGTGCCAGCAGTGACCCTAGCTCCTACAATGAGCAGTTCTTC
NA | TRBJ2-7 | TRBD2 | TRBV6-5 | CASRTGTSGIYEQYF | TGTGCCAGCAGAACCGGGACTAGCGGGATTTACGAGCAGTACTTC
once | TRBJ1-2 | TRBD1 | TRBV28 | CASSTGQNYGYTF | TGTGCCAGCAGCACGGGACAGAACTATGGCTACACCTTC
NA | TRBJ1-2 | NA | TRBV3-1/TRBV3-2 | CASSQETLYSYGYTF | TGTGCCAGCAGCCAAGAGACTCTTTATAGCTATGGCTACACCTTC
NA | TRBJ2-2 | NA | TRBV27 | CASSFTGELFF | TGTGCCAGCAGCTTCACCGGGGAGCTGTTTTTT
many | TRBJ2-7 | NA | TRBV27 | CASSLEVQGAYEQYF | TGTGCCAGCAGTTTAGAGGTACAGGGTGCCTACGAGCAGTACTTC
NA | TRBJ2-3 | TRBD2 | TRBV5-6 | CASSLRTSGGTDTQYF | TGTGCCAGCAGCTTACGGACTAGCGGGGGCACAGATACGCAGTATTTT
NA | TRBJ2-5 | NA | TRBV27 | CASSLRLQGGETQYF | TGTGCCAGCAGTTTACGCCTCCAAGGCGGAGAGACCCAGTACTTC
NA | TRBJ1-1 | TRBD1 | TRBV27 | CASSIPGQGAAEAFF | TGTGCCAGCAGTATCCCGGGACAGGGGGCGGCTGAAGCTTTCTTT
once | TRBJ2-1 | TRBD2 | TRBV27 | CASSLLRTSGYNEQFF | TGTGCCAGCAGTTTATTGCGGACTAGCGGATACAATGAGCAGTTCTTC
few | TRBJ2-3 | NA | TRBV3-1/TRBV3-2 | CASSRGWGSSTDTQYF | TGTGCCAGCAGCCGGGGCTGGGGATCCAGCACAGATACGCAGTATTTT
NA | TRBJ1-1 | NA | TRBV5-1 | CASSLGLERAIVRNTEAFF | TGCGCCAGCAGCTTGGGCTTGGAGAGAGCCATCGTTCGGAACACTGAAGCTTTCTTT
NA | TRBJ1-1 | NA | TRBV10-3 | CAISEYMDRLNTEAFF | TGTGCCATCAGTGAGTATATGGACAGACTGAACACTGAAGCTTTCTTT
NA | TRBJ2-1 | TRBD2 | TRBV5-1 | CASSLGLAGYNEQFF | TGCGCCAGCAGCCTGGGACTAGCTGGGTACAATGAGCAGTTCTTC
NA | TRBJ1-1 | NA | TRBV7-9 | CASSSGRQIEAFF | TGTGCCAGCAGCTCCGGAAGACAGATAGAAGCTTTCTTT
many | TRBJ2-7 | TRBD2 | TRBV28 | CASSSLAGGSKGRYEQYF | TGTGCCAGCAGCTCCCTAGCGGGAGGGAGCAAAGGGAGGTACGAGCAGTACTTC
NA | TRBJ2-5 | TRBD2 | TRBV18 | CASSPPEAGGRETQYF | TGTGCCAGCTCACCACCGGAAGCGGGAGGGAGGGAGACCCAGTACTTC